This entry lists 16 T cell receptor beta chains sequenced from one sample in a study of blood T cell repertoires in COVID-19 (dated by TCRdb to about 2020). The library was obtained by the immunoSEQ multiplex PCR assay. TCRdb stores this immuneACCESS table with in-frame sequences only. Part of the clones is absent; in the studies checked, under half of the shortfall reflects unresolved V genes, and no reason is known for the rest. This sample comprises approximately 140,000 clones, about 85% of them detected only once. In total, the top ten clones hold nearly 3% of the sample. Sequenced material: peripheral blood. Receptor source: a woman aged 40 to 49 with active or convalescent COVID-19.

The chain couples TRBV5-5 to TRBJ1-2, with 8 positions matching TRBD1. The CDR3 covers 18 residues. Germline trimming cut 0 bases from V and 4 bases from J; bases unmatched to any gene: 14. Per the germline V gene, CDR1 is SGHKS and CDR2 is YYEKEE (reference sequence). This CDR3 reads CASSLVGGQGPNIYGYTF. CDR3 coding DNA: TGTGCCAGCAGCTTGGTGGGAGGACAGGGTCCTAACATCTATGGCTACACCTTC.

The rearrangement uses TRBV2 and TRBJ1-5, with 8 bases identical to TRBD1. Per germline, CDR1 SNHLY and CDR2 FYNNEI. The CDR3 spans 14 residues. V lost 5 bases, J lost 6 bases, and 6 bases stayed unmatched. The CDR3 is CASSLDRGIQPQHF. CDR3 sequence (DNA): TGTGCCAGCAGTCTCGACAGGGGAATTCAGCCCCAGCATTTT.

This clone was observed once. The chain combines TRBV5-1 with TRBJ1-2; 7 positions match TRBD1. This CDR3 is 13 amino acids long. The J segment lost 2 bases and the V segment lost 5 bases, leaving 3 bases of the junction unmatched. CDR1 and CDR2 from the germline V gene are SGHRS and YFSETQ. The CDR3 DNA sequence: TGCGCCAGCAGTGGGGGACAGAACTATGGCTACACCTTC. Translated, it gives CASSGGQNYGYTF.

The chain employs TRBV6-4 and TRBJ1-2; unclear D gene. The CDR3 extends over 19 amino acids. CDR1 is MRHNA and CDR2 is SNTAGT in the germline V gene. Trimming cost V 4 bases and J 8 bases, with 32 bases left between them. This CDR3 reads CASSARSDSQRGVLEGYTF. In DNA, the CDR3 is TGTGCCAGCAGTGCAAGATCGGACTCCCAGCGGGGAGTGCTAGAAGGCTACACCTTC.

The chain joins TRBV11-3 to TRBJ1-5; the D is unclear. Germline loops: CDR1 SGHNT, CDR2 YENEEA. The CDR3 totals 17 residues. Trimming left V 0 bases short and J 2 bases short, with 14 bases between. The CDR3 DNA is TGTGCCAGCAGCTTAGATAAGTTGCCAGGTGGCAATCAGCCCCAGCATTTT. Its translation is CASSLDKLPGGNQPQHF.

The rearrangement uses TRBV5-5 and TRBJ1-6, with D unclear. The length of the CDR3 is 16 residues. V was clipped by 1 base and J by 4 bases, with 12 bases between them. Per germline, CDR1 SGHKS and CDR2 YYEKEE (reference sequence). CDR3 nucleotide sequence: TGTGCCAGCAGCTTGCATGCCGGAGGGTATAATTCACCCCTCCACTTT. Residues: CASSLHAGGYNSPLHF.

The chain has TRBV18 and TRBJ2-3; the match to TRBD1 covers 8 bases. V lost 6 bases to trimming and J lost 2 bases; unmatched junction nucleotides: 7. This CDR3 comprises 15 residues. Germline V gives CDR1 KGHSH, CDR2 LQKENI. The CDR3 region has the DNA TGTGCCAGCTCCCTACAGGGGGGCCTCACAGATACGCAGTATTTT. The encoded protein is CASSLQGGLTDTQYF.

This chain uses TRBV6-4 with TRBJ2-4; 7 bases agree with TRBD2. Germline values: CDR1 MRHNA, CDR2 SNTAGT. After removal of 0 bases from V and 5 bases from J, the junction contained 4 bases not matched to a gene. This CDR3 region has 15 residues. CDR3 in DNA: TGTGCCAGCAGTGACTCGGGAGGGTCCCAAAACATTCAGTACTTC. Amino acids: CASSDSGGSQNIQYF.

This chain uses TRBV9 with TRBJ2-5, with D perhaps matching TRBD1 (6 bases). The V end lost 10 bases, the J end lost 5 bases, and 27 bases lay between the germline ends. CDR1 SGDLS and CDR2 YYNGEE come from the germline V gene. The CDR3 is 16 residues long. Here the CDR3 reads CAAGPPYRAGRETQYF. The CDR3 DNA sequence: TGTGCCGCCGGCCCTCCCTACAGGGCTGGCCGGGAGACCCAGTACTTC.

This rearrangement joins TRBV5-1 to TRBJ2-1; the D gene is possibly TRBD2 (7 bases). Germline V gene lookup returns CDR1 SGHRS and CDR2 YFSETQ. The CDR3 sequence is 13 residues long. With 0 bases removed from V and 7 bases from J, the gap between germline ends came to 8 bases. The CDR3: CASSLEGGNEQFF. CDR3 DNA sequence: TGCGCCAGCAGCTTGGAGGGGGGGAATGAGCAGTTCTTC.

V gene TRBV30 combines with J gene TRBJ1-6; D is unresolved. The V end was cut by 8 bases, the J end by 7 bases, with 9 bases between. CDR3 length equals 11 residues. Germline lookup yields CDR1 GTSNPN and CDR2 SVGIG (reference sequence). In DNA form, the CDR3 reads TGTGCCGGAGGGAGGAATTCACCCCTCCACTTT. It encodes CAGGRNSPLHF.

The rearrangement uses TRBV5-6 and TRBJ2-7, with 7 bases aligning to TRBD1. V trimming: 4 bases; J trimming: 3 bases; junction bases outside the gene matches: 7. The CDR3 totals 14 residues. Germline V lookup: CDR1 SGHDT, CDR2 YYEEEE. CDR3 sequence: CASSVMDRFYEQYF. DNA of the CDR3: TGTGCCAGCAGCGTTATGGACAGGTTCTACGAGCAGTACTTC.

The CDR3 DNA reads TGTGCCAGCAGCTCCCTCTCCTACGAGCAGTACTTC. Amino acids: CASSSLSYEQYF. V and J are TRBV7-2 and TRBJ2-7; D gene ambiguous. V lost 4 bases and J lost 0, with 4 bases in between. Germline V CDR1 and CDR2: SGHTA, FQGNSA. The CDR3 loop spans 12 amino acids.

The chain links TRBV7-2 to TRBJ2-4, with D uncertain. Germline V gene lookup returns CDR1 SGHTA and CDR2 FQGNSA. The CDR3 has 15 amino acids. Trimming took off 2 bases at V and 0 bases at J, with 8 bases between the two ends. As DNA, the CDR3 is TGTGCCAGCAGCTTATCCGTTCTAGCCAAAAACATTCAGTACTTC. It is translated as CASSLSVLAKNIQYF.

The chain links TRBV19 to TRBJ1-6; 7 bases match TRBD1. Trimming at V came to 3 bases and at J to 7 bases, leaving 9 bases not matched to a gene. Germline CDR1 reads LNHDA; CDR2 reads SQIVND (reference sequence). The CDR3 covers 16 residues. The CDR3 DNA reads TGTGCCAGTAGTATGGAATTGACAGGGCTGAATTCACCCCTCCACTTT. Translation: CASSMELTGLNSPLHF.

The V gene is TRBV7-9, the J gene TRBJ2-1; 9 nucleotides match TRBD2. The CDR3 consists of 14 residues. The V gene end was trimmed by 11 bases and the J gene end by 12 bases; junction bases not matched to a gene: 17. Germline loops: CDR1 SEHNR, CDR2 FQNEAQ (reference sequence). Here the CDR3 reads CAGHLSGGPPGQFF. DNA for the CDR3: TGTGCCGGGCACCTTAGCGGGGGCCCTCCAGGGCAGTTCTTC.